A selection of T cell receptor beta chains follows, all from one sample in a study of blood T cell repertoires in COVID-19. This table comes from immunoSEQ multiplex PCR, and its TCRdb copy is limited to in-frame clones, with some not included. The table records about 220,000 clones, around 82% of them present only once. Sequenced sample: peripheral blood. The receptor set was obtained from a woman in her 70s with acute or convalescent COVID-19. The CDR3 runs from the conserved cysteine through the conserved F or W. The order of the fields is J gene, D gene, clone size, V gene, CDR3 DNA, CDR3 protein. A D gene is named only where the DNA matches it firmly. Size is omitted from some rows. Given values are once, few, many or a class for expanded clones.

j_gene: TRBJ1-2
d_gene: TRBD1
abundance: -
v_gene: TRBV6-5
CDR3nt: TGTGCCAGTAGTTACTCTACAGGGGGCACCTATGGCTACACCTTC
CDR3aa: CASSYSTGGTYGYTF

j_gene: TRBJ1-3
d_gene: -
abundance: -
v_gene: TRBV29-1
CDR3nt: TGCAGCGTTGTAGGAGACGCCTCGACGGGAAACACCATATATTTT
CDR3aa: CSVVGDASTGNTIYF

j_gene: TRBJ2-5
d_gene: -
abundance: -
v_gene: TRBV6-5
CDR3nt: TGTGCCAGTCGGGAGTATTCGGGAGAGACCCAGTACTTC
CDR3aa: CASREYSGETQYF

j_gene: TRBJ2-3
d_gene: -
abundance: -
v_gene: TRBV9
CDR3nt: TGTGCCAGCAGGGCCTCCTCCAGCACAGATACGCAGTATTTT
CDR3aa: CASRASSSTDTQYF

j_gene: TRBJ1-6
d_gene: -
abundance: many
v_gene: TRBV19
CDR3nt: TGTGCCAGTAGTATATATTTGGGACGCGGGGCTTCACCCCTCCACTTT
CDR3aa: CASSIYLGRGASPLHF

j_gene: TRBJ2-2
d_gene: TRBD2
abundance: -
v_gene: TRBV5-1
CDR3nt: TGCGCCAGCAGCGGACTAGCGGGGGAGATCGGGGAGCTGTTTTTT
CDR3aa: CASSGLAGEIGELFF

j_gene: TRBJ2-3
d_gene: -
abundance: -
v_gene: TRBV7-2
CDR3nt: TGTGCCAGCAGCTTCCCTGGGCCCGCAGATACGCAGTATTTT
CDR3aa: CASSFPGPADTQYF

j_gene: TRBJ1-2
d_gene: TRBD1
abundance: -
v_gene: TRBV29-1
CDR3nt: TGCAGCGTTGTAGAGACAGGGGAATTCTATGGCTACACCTTC
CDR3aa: CSVVETGEFYGYTF

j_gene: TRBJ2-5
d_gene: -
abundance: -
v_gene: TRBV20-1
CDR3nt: TGCAGTGCCTTAAACGGTCAGACCCAGTACTTC
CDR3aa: CSALNGQTQYF

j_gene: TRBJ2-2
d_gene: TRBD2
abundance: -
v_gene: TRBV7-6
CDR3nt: TGTGCCAGCAGCCCCTTAGCGGGAGTCACCGGGGAGCTGTTTTTT
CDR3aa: CASSPLAGVTGELFF